One sample yielded the 13 T cell receptor beta chains listed below, sequenced in a study of graft-versus-host responses after intestinal transplantation. Sequencing was performed with immunoSEQ multiplex PCR; in TCRdb, only in-frame clones are kept and a portion is missing. The top ten hold around 0.19% of the sample, which has about 130,000 clones, 85% to 95% seen once. No cognate antigen is known for these TCRs. The sample here was unstimulated CD4+ T cells sorted from spleen or lymph node cells, taken before intestinal transplant. The receptors were gathered from a human donor who received an intestinal transplant.

The CDR3 here is CSVVMGISGSLYF. CDR3 bases: TGCAGCGTTGTCATGGGCATTAGCGGGAGTCTGTACTTC. This chain uses TRBV29-1 with TRBJ2-7, with 9 positions matching TRBD2. V shed 4 bases, J shed 12 bases, and the junction held 13 bases outside the gene matches. Germline-derived CDR1 and CDR2 are SQVTM and ANQGSEA. The CDR3 is 13 residues long.

This clone was counted once. V gene TRBV27 combines with J gene TRBJ1-5; D is ambiguous. CDR3 length: 17 residues. The germline CDR1 and CDR2 sequences are MNHEY and SMNVEV (reference sequence). Trimming took 5 bases from V and 6 from J, leaving 23 bases between them. CDR3 protein: CASSPREGLGFGQPQHF. The DNA of the CDR3 is TGTGCCAGCAGTCCCCGGGAGGGTCTAGGATTCGGTCAGCCCCAGCATTTT.

The chain combines TRBV29-1 with TRBJ2-1, with a weak D call TRBD2 (6 bases). Trimming stripped 5 bases from V and 3 bases from J, with 11 bases between. Germline assignment: CDR1 SQVTM and CDR2 ANQGSEA. The CDR3 extends over 13 amino acids. In DNA form, the CDR3 reads TGCAGCGTTTCCCGGGACTTCTACAATGAGCAGTTCTTC. Translation gives CSVSRDFYNEQFF.

The V call is TRBV11-1, the J call TRBJ2-5; tentative D call: TRBD2 (5 bases). The CDR3 sequence is 15 residues long. Per germline, CDR1 SGHAT and CDR2 FQDESV (reference sequence). Trimming took 6 bases from V and 5 from J, leaving 19 bases between them. CDR3: CASSSRASLGETQYF. CDR3 sequence (DNA): TGTGCCAGCAGTTCCCGAGCTAGCCTTGGGGAGACCCAGTACTTC.

The genes are TRBV19 and TRBJ1-5; the D is unclear. Germline assignment: CDR1 LNHDA and CDR2 SQIVND (reference sequence). Trimming took 6 bases from V and 1 from J, leaving 13 bases between them. This CDR3 region has 15 residues. The CDR3 reads CASSLGLPSNQPQHF. Here the CDR3 DNA reads TGTGCCAGTAGCCTTGGACTTCCGAGCAATCAGCCCCAGCATTTT.

The J gene is TRBJ2-7, the V gene TRBV6-5; D is perhaps TRBD1 or TRBD2 (5 bases each). CDR3 length: 14 amino acids. Germline CDR1 and CDR2: MNHEY and SVGAGI. V lost 6 bases and J 1 base, leaving 13 bases between the germline ends. The CDR3 here is CASRGTVQSYEQYF. CDR3 coding DNA: TGTGCCAGCAGGGGGACCGTACAATCCTACGAGCAGTACTTC.

The genes are TRBV7-2 and TRBJ2-5; 8 bases align to TRBD2. The CDR3 sequence is 16 residues long. Trimming took 5 bases from V and 2 from J; bases not matched to a gene: 10. Germline CDR1 SGHTA, CDR2 FQGNSA. CDR3 in DNA: TGTGCCAGCAGCCCCGACGGGAGGGGGGCTCAAGAGACCCAGTACTTC. Protein product: CASSPDGRGAQETQYF.

The chain employs TRBV20-1 and TRBJ1-2; D perhaps matches TRBD1 (5 bases). Germline V gives CDR1 DFQATT, CDR2 SNEGSKA (reference sequence). The CDR3 is 11 residues long. V was pared by 3 bases and J by 8 bases, with 10 bases between. The CDR3: CSASGALGYTF. The CDR3 DNA sequence: TGCAGTGCTAGCGGGGCCCTAGGCTACACCTTC.

CDR3 in DNA: TGTGCCAGCAGCCGGACTGTGGAGCTGTTTTTT. Translating it yields CASSRTVELFF. This chain connects TRBV5-6 to TRBJ2-2; perhaps TRBD2 as D (5 bases). V shed 4 bases and J shed 10 bases, with 8 bases lying between them. This CDR3 is 11 amino acids long. CDR1 and CDR2 (germline): SGHDT, YYEEEE.

This sequence joins TRBV18 and TRBJ1-4, with a tentative D call TRBD1 (5 bases). Trimming removed 2 bases at V and 4 bases at J, with 17 bases between. The germline V gene has CDR1 KGHSH and CDR2 LQKENI. The length of the CDR3 is 17 residues. CDR3 sequence reads: CASSPIGIGAGNEKLFF. The CDR3 nucleotides read TGTGCCAGCTCACCAATAGGTATTGGGGCTGGTAATGAAAAACTGTTTTTT.

This chain links TRBV5-1 with TRBJ2-5, with 10 bases matching TRBD2. With 3 bases clipped from V and 1 base from J, the junction kept 6 bases outside the gene matches. The germline gives CDR1 SGHRS, CDR2 YFSETQ. This CDR3 is 16 amino acids long. CDR3 nucleotides: TGCGCCAGCAGCTACCTGACTAGCGGGTCCCAAGAGACCCAGTACTTC. This translates into CASSYLTSGSQETQYF.

As to this clone: At one of its ends the junction is not consistent with the germline gene, which may arise from a read error. Here the CDR3 reads CASSLVPEAIAAF. The CDR3 DNA follows: TGTGCCAGCAGCTTAGTTCCGGAGGCCATTGCCGCCTTC. This sequence joins TRBV7-6 and TRBJ1-2; D call uncertain. CDR1 is SGHVS and CDR2 is FNYEAQ in the germline V gene. CDR3 length: 13 amino acids.

This clone was recorded only once. The rearrangement joins TRBV19 to TRBJ1-5; tentative D call: TRBD1 (6 bases). V was trimmed by 2 bases and J by 3 bases, leaving 8 bases between them. Germline V gene sequence: CDR1 LNHDA, CDR2 SQIVND (reference sequence). There are 14 residues in the CDR3. The CDR3 is CASSIQGYNQPQHF. The CDR3 nucleotides are TGTGCCAGTAGTATACAGGGGTACAATCAGCCCCAGCATTTT.